This entry lists 9 T cell receptor beta chains sequenced from one sample in a study of blood T cell repertoires in COVID-19. Profiling relied on immunoSEQ multiplex PCR, and the TCRdb table lists in-frame clones only, not all of them. The sample lists around 250,000 clones, about nine tenths occurring once. Sample: peripheral blood. The receptors come from a woman aged 30 to 39 with active or convalescent COVID-19.

The chain carries TRBV18 and TRBJ2-2; no firm D call. This CDR3 contains 14 residues. Per the germline V gene, CDR1 is KGHSH and CDR2 is LQKENI. Trimming stripped 6 bases from V and 4 bases from J, with 12 bases between. CDR3 region: CASSPSTGTGELFF. The DNA for the CDR3 is TGTGCCAGCTCTCCCTCAACCGGCACCGGGGAGCTGTTTTTT.

The J gene is TRBJ1-6, the V gene TRBV9; unclear D gene. This CDR3 region has 16 residues. Per the germline V gene, CDR1 is SGDLS and CDR2 is YYNGEE. V was trimmed by 2 bases and J by 10 bases, leaving 19 bases between them. CDR3 in amino acids: CASSVGEGVLGSPLHF. The CDR3 region has the DNA TGTGCCAGCAGCGTTGGGGAGGGAGTCCTCGGGTCACCCCTCCACTTT.

This CDR3 reads CASSQVWLAGGQGEQFF. In DNA, the CDR3 is TGTGCCAGCAGCCAAGTTTGGCTAGCGGGGGGGCAAGGCGAGCAGTTCTTC. V is TRBV3-1 (or the pseudogene TRBV3-2) and J is TRBJ2-1; 12 bases map to TRBD2. This CDR3 comprises 17 residues. Germline-derived CDR1 and CDR2 are LGHDT and YNNKEL (reference sequence). J was trimmed by 10 bases and V by 1 base; bases with no gene match: 11.

The V and J genes are TRBV2 and TRBJ2-3; 11 nucleotides match TRBD1. This CDR3 has 15 amino acids. J was trimmed by 1 base and V by 4 bases; bases with no gene match: 1. CDR1 is SNHLY and CDR2 is FYNNEI in the germline V gene. The CDR3: CASSAGQGGTDTQYF. The CDR3 nucleotides are TGTGCCAGCAGTGCGGGACAGGGGGGCACAGATACGCAGTATTTT. The full variable domain, completed using reference TRBV2 and TRBJ2-3, is EPEVTQTPSHQVTQMGQEVILRCVPISNHLYFYWYRQILGQKVEFLVSFYNNEISEKSEIFDDQFSVERPDGSNFTLKIRSTKLEDSAMYFCASSAGQGGTDTQYFGPGTRLTVL.

This clone was observed once. The chain links TRBV27 to TRBJ2-3; TRBD2 agrees at 12 bases. V lost 0 bases, J lost 4 bases, and 5 bases stayed unmatched. This CDR3 has 17 residues. Germline V lookup: CDR1 MNHEY, CDR2 SMNVEV (reference sequence). Written as DNA, the CDR3 is TGTGCCAGCAGTTTATCGTCCGCTAGCGGGGGGGCAGATACGCAGTATTTT. Translation: CASSLSSASGGADTQYF.

The chain is built from TRBV5-6 and TRBJ1-2; TRBD1 might be the D (6 bases). The CDR3 consists of 14 residues. The V gene lost 2 bases and the J gene lost 0 bases, with 8 bases spanning the gap. Germline CDR1 reads SGHDT; CDR2 reads YYEEEE. The DNA of the CDR3 is TGTGCCAGCAGCTTCAGGACAGCTAACTATGGCTACACCTTC. Amino acid sequence: CASSFRTANYGYTF.

This rearrangement joins TRBV7-9 to TRBJ2-1, with 9 nucleotides matching TRBD2. The CDR3 runs to 17 residues. Unmatched junction bases numbered 14, after V lost 5 bases and J lost 6 bases. Looked up from germline, CDR1 is SEHNR and CDR2 is FQNEAQ (reference sequence). The CDR3 is CASSPLAGGSLSNEQFF. CDR3 sequence (DNA): TGTGCCAGCAGCCCCCTGGCGGGGGGGTCCCTTTCCAATGAGCAGTTCTTC.

The chain links TRBV5-4 to TRBJ2-5, with 10 bases identical to TRBD2. Germline-derived CDR1 and CDR2 are SGHNT and YYREEE (reference sequence). There are 16 residues in the CDR3. V dropped 2 bases and J dropped 5; count of bases not matched to a gene: 9. CDR3 protein: CASSFTSGGAGETQYF. CDR3 nucleotides: TGTGCCAGCAGCTTCACGAGCGGGGGGGCCGGGGAGACCCAGTACTTC.

This sequence joins TRBV30 and TRBJ2-7, with 9 positions matching TRBD1. J was trimmed by 3 bases and V by 0 bases; bases with no gene match: 3. Germline V gives CDR1 GTSNPN, CDR2 SVGIG (reference sequence). This CDR3 is built from 14 residues. The CDR3 DNA sequence: TGTGCCTGGAGTGTACAGGGGGCGTACTACGAGCAGTACTTC. The encoded protein is CAWSVQGAYYEQYF.